A selection of T cell receptor beta chains follows, all from one sample in a study of shared clonotypes between healthy human individuals. Data came from immunoSEQ multiplex PCR; TCRdb stores just in-frame clones and leaves some out. The repertoire holds around 2.1 million clones, with about 93% as singletons. The specimen was naive CD8+ T cells from PBMCs. These receptor sequences come from a man in his late teens or twenties in good health. Some clones in this sample may be carry-over from other donors' samples. Both conserved end residues are part of each CDR3. Each record gives: J gene, D gene, V gene, CDR3 protein. D genes are given only for firm matches.

>TRBJ2-7|-|TRBV5-6
CASSRSYEQYF
>TRBJ2-1|-|TRBV4-1
CASSQVFPSAGLNEQFF
>TRBJ2-7|TRBD1|TRBV7-6
CASSLGDRIYEQYF
>TRBJ2-1|-|TRBV6-1
CASSEGGYLYNEQFF
>TRBJ2-1|TRBD2|TRBV28
CASSATGVTSGRANEQFF
>TRBJ2-1|TRBD2|TRBV13
CASSAERGYNEQFF
>TRBJ2-2|TRBD2|TRBV18
CASSPIAGGPGELFF
>TRBJ2-2|-|TRBV13
CASSATWGRMNTGELFF
>TRBJ2-1|-|TRBV11-2
CASSSLGVSSYNEQFF
>TRBJ1-1|-|TRBV19
CASSTPGWGTEAFF
>TRBJ2-2|TRBD2|TRBV4-1
CASSPSVAGVGTGELFF
>TRBJ1-1|-|TRBV5-1
CASSLDRMGAFF
>TRBJ2-7|TRBD2|TRBV5-5
CASSFFLSSGPSYEQYF
>TRBJ2-7|-|TRBV5-1
CASSFWSVSYEQYF
>TRBJ2-3|TRBD2|TRBV9
CASARSGRPDTQYF
>TRBJ2-3|-|TRBV4-3
CASSQDPAAAPDTQYF
>TRBJ1-2|-|TRBV21-1
CASSKGSLGFNYGYTF
>TRBJ2-7|-|TRBV5-1
CASSLVQSSYEQYF
>TRBJ2-7|-|TRBV7-2
CASSPGRRFVYEQYF
>TRBJ2-5|TRBD1|TRBV4-1
CASSQDDRTGPLQETQYF
>TRBJ2-4|TRBD2|TRBV28
CASSQRTSGLKNIQYF
>TRBJ2-2|TRBD1|TRBV19
CASSNRGRNTGELFF
>TRBJ2-1|-|TRBV28
CASSFETANNEQFF
>TRBJ1-6|-|TRBV4-3
CASSHDYRSSYNSPLHF
>TRBJ2-3|TRBD2|TRBV7-6
CASSLRLAGATDTQYF
>TRBJ2-5|-|TRBV6-4
CASSPSHGKETQYF
>TRBJ2-7|TRBD2|TRBV4-1
CASSQTPGLAIFEQYF
>TRBJ1-2|TRBD1|TRBV4-3
CASSQELGRGYAGYTF
>TRBJ2-7|TRBD1|TRBV9
CASSVGGTGGNEQYF
>TRBJ1-1|-|TRBV30
CACRRNTEAFF
>TRBJ2-2|-|TRBV28
CASTRAENTGELFF
>TRBJ2-3|-|TRBV29-1
CSVTGDFSTDTQYF
>TRBJ1-1|-|TRBV13
CASHPSGWGTEAFF